This TCR beta chain is drawn from a study of T cells in localized non-small cell lung cancer. The repertoire was sequenced with immunoSEQ multiplex PCR; TCRdb's copy has only in-frame clones and lacks some. This sample has 30,000 to 45,000 clones, with 81% found just once. Germline trimming cut 2 bases from V and 0 bases from J; bases unmatched to any gene: 7. The CDR3 has 16 residues. Germline V gives CDR1 MNHNS, CDR2 SASEGT. Regarding the study as a whole: A raised T cell density in blood coincided with lengthier overall survival. Sequencing was limited to one tumor region, leaving the possibility of heterogeneity open. Adjacent uninvolved lung had the highest clonality, suggesting focused antigen responses. Median roughly 57 top-100 tumor clones were shared with paired adjacent lung.

About this clone itself: Its target is unknown.

V and J are TRBV6-1 and TRBJ2-7; 7 bases are shared with TRBD2. This specimen was peripheral blood mononuclear cells, taken before any cancer treatment. This clonotype originated in a male donor at least 60 years old with stage II lung adenocarcinoma. This CDR3 reads CASSESVWGGSYEQYF. In DNA, the CDR3 is TGTGCCAGCAGTGAATCCGTATGGGGGGGCTCCTACGAGCAGTACTTC.